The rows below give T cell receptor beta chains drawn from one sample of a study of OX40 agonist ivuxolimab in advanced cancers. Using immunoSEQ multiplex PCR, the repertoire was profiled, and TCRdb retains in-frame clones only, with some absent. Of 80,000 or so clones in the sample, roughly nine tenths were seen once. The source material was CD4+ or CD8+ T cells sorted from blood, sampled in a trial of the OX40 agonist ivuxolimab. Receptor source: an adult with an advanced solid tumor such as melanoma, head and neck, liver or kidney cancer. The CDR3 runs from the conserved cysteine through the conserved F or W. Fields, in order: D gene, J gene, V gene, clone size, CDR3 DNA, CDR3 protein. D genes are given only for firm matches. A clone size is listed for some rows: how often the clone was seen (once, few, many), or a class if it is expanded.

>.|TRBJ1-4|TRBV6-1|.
TGTGCCAGCAGTCCCAGATCTACAACTAATGAAAAACTGTTTTTT
CASSPRSTTNEKLFF
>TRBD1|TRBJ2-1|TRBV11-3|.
TGTGCCAGCAGCTTGAGGGACAGGGGCAACAATGAGCAGTTCTTC
CASSLRDRGNNEQFF
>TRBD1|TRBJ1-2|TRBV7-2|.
TGTGCCAGCAGCTTAGCGGCAGGGGGCGACAACTATGGCTACACCTTC
CASSLAAGGDNYGYTF
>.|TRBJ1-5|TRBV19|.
TGTGCCAGTAGTGGCGGGCTGTTTACTGGCGATCAGCCCCAGCATTTT
CASSGGLFTGDQPQHF
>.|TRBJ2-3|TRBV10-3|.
TGTGCCATCAGTGAGTCGAAATCCCGCAGGGAGACAGATACGCAGTATTTT
CAISESKSRRETDTQYF
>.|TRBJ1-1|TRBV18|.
TGTGCCAGCTCACCAGGCCCCGGGACTGGGGGTGAAGCTTTCTTT
CASSPGPGTGGEAFF
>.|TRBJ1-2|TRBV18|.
TGTGCCAGCTCACCGGACAAAACGAACTATGGCTACACCTTC
CASSPDKTNYGYTF
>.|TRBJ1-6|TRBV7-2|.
TGTGCCAGCAGCTTGGGGACCTATAATTCACCCCTCCACTTT
CASSLGTYNSPLHF
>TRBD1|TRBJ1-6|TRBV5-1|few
TGCGCCAGCGGGACAGGGGATTGGGGTTCACCCCTCCACTTT
CASGTGDWGSPLHF
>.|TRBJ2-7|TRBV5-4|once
TGTGCCAGCAGCTTAGACAGGAGCTCCTACGAGCAGTACTTC
CASSLDRSSYEQYF
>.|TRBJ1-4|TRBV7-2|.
TGTGCCAGCAGCCCCCAGGGGAACGAAAAACTGTTTTTT
CASSPQGNEKLFF
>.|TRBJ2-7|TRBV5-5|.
TGTGCCAGCAGCTTGTCCTGGGCCTACGAGCAGTACTTC
CASSLSWAYEQYF